This T cell receptor beta chain appears in the sequencing data of a study of cytomegalovirus exposure and HLA in healthy donors. The PCR ran on 60 Vbeta and 13 Jbeta primers. Repertoires were generated with immunoSEQ multiplex PCR, while TCRdb's copy carries only in-frame clones and drops some. The table includes 200,000 or so clones, around 85% detected once. This CDR3 has 14 amino acids. Trimming removed 5 bases from V and 4 bases from J, with 16 bases in between. Germline-derived CDR1 and CDR2 are SGHRS and YFSETQ. The sequencing sample was made of PBMCs. This clonotype originated in a man in his forties or fifties in good health and CMV-seronegative. The rearrangement joins TRBV5-1 to TRBJ2-7; D is possibly TRBD2 (6 bases). The CDR3 DNA is TGCGCCAGCAGTCCCTCATCGGGGGTATACGAGCAGTACTTC. This codes for CASSPSSGVYEQYF.